This T cell receptor beta chain was captured in a study of graft-versus-host responses after intestinal transplantation. Study-level points and caveats: Recipient marrow showed GvH clones, some seen first in ileum or blood.

Germline V lookup: CDR1 SNHLY, CDR2 FYNNEI. V lost 2 bases and J 1 base, leaving 11 bases between the germline ends. The CDR3 length is 15 residues. On this clone: What it binds is not known.

The table came from immunoSEQ multiplex PCR; TCRdb's copy has only in-frame clones and leaves some out. Here the sample spans about 99,000 clones, just under 95% being singletons. Sample: unstimulated CD8+ T cells sorted from spleen or lymph node cells, taken before transplant. The chain combines TRBV2 with TRBJ1-2; D is uncertain. The clonotype was recovered from a human donor who was the organ donor for an intestinal transplant. CDR3 DNA sequence: TGTGCCAGCAGTGAACCGTCTTCGGTTAACTATGGCTACACCTTC. Amino acid sequence: CASSEPSSVNYGYTF.